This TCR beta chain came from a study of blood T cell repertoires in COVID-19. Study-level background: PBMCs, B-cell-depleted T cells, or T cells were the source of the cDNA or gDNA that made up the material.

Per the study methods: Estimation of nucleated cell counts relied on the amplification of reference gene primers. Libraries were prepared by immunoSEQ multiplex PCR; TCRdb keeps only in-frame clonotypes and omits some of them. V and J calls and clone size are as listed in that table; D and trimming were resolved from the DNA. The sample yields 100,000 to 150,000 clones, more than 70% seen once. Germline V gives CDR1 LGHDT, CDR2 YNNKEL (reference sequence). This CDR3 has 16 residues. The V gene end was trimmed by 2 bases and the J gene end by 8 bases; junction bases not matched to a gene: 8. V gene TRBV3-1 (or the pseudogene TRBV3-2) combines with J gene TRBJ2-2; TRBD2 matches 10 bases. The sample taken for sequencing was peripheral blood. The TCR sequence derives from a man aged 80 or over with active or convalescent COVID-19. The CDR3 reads CASSQRGAGGRGELFF. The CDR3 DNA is TGTGCCAGCAGCCAACGCGGAGCGGGGGGGCGAGGGGAGCTGTTTTTT.